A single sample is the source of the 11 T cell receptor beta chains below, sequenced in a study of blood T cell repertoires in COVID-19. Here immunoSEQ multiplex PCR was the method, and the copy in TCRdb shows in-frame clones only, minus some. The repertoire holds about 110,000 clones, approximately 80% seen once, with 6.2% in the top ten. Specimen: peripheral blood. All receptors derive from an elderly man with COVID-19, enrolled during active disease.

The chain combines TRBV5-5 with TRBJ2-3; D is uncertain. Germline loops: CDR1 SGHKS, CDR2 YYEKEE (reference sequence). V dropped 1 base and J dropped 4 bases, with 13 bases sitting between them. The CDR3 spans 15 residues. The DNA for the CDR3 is TGTGCCAGCAGCTTGAGAACTCCCGAGGCAGATACGCAGTATTTT. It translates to CASSLRTPEADTQYF.

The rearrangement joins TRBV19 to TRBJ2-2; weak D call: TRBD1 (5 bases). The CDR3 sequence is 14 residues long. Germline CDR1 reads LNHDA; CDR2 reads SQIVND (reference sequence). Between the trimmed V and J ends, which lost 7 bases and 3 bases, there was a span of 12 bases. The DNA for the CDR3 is TGTGCCAGTAACCAGGGTCCGGACACCGGGGAGCTGTTTTTT. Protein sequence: CASNQGPDTGELFF. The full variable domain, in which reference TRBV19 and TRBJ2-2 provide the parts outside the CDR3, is DGGITQSPKYLFRKEGQNVTLSCEQNLNHDAMYWYRQDPGQGLRLIYYSQIVNDFQKGDIAEGYSVSREKKESFPLTVTSAQKNPTAFYLCASNQGPDTGELFFGEGSRLTVL.

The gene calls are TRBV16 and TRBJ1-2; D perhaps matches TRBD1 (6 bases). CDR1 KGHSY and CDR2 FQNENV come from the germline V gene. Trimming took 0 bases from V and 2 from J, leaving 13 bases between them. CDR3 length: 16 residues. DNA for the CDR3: TGTGCCAGCAGCCAATCAGCTTCCGGGACAAACTATGGCTACACCTTC. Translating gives CASSQSASGTNYGYTF.

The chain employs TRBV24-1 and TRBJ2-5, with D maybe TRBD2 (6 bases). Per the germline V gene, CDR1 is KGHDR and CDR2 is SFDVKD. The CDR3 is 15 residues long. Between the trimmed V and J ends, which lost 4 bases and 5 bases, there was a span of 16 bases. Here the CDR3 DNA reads TGTGCCACCAGTGAGGGTGGGACTCTGCGGGAGACCCAGTACTTC. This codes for CATSEGGTLRETQYF.

CDR3 DNA sequence: TGTGCCAGCCTGGGGGGGTTCGAGACCCAGTACTTC. It codes for CASLGGFETQYF. V usage is TRBV28 and J usage is TRBJ2-5; 7 bases are shared with TRBD2. Trimming at V came to 8 bases and at J to 5 bases, leaving 5 bases not matched to a gene. This CDR3 comprises 12 residues. CDR1 and CDR2 (germline): MDHEN, SYDVKM.

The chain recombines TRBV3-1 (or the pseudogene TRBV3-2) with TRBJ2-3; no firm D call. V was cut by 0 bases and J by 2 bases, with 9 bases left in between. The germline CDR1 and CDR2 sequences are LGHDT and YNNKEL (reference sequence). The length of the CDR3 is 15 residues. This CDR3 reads CASSQDPRTTDTQYF. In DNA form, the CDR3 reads TGTGCCAGCAGCCAAGACCCCAGAACCACAGATACGCAGTATTTT.

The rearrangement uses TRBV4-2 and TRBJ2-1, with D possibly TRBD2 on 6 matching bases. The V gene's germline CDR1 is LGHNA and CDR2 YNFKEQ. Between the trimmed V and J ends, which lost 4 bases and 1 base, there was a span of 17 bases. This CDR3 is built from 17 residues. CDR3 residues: CASSLRLALNSYNEQFF. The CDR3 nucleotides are TGTGCCAGCAGCCTTCGGCTAGCGTTAAATTCCTACAATGAGCAGTTCTTC.

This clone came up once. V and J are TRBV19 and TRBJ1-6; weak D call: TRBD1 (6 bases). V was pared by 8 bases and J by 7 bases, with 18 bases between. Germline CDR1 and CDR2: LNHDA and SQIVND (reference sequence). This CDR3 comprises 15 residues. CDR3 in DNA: TGTGCCAGTTCTACAGGGAAGCTACCCAATTCACCCCTCCACTTT. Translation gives CASSTGKLPNSPLHF.

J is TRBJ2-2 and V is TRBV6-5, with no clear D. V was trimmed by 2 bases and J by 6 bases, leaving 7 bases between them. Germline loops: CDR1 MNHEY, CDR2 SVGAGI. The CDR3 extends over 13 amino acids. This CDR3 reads CASSYRSSGELFF. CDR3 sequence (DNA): TGTGCCAGCAGTTACCGGTCCTCCGGGGAGCTGTTTTTT.

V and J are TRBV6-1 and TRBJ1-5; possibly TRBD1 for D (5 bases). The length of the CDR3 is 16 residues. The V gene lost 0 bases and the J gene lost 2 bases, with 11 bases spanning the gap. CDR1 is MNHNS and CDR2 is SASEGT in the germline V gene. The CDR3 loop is CASSEAGPGGNQPQHF. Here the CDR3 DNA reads TGTGCCAGCAGTGAAGCGGGGCCAGGCGGCAATCAGCCCCAGCATTTT.

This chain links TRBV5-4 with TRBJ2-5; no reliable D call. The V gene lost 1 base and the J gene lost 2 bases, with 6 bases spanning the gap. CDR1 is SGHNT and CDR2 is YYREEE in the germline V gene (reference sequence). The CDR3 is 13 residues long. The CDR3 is CASSLLEQETQYF. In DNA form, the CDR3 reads TGTGCCAGCAGCTTGTTGGAGCAAGAGACCCAGTACTTC.